Each of the 2 T cell receptor beta chains below was sequenced from the same sample in a study of CD8 T cells in Susac syndrome. cDNA came from 0.5 to 1 ug RNA primed by random hexamers. In TCRdb, the immunoSEQ multiplex PCR reads were re-called with MiXCR into one record per CDR3 protein. The data show 200,000 to 250,000 distinct CDR3 sequences, approximately 94% seen once. The sample taken for sequencing was CD4+ T cells from PBMCs. The receptors derive from a human donor with Susac syndrome.

This clonotype was seen only once. The chain is built from TRBV28 and TRBJ1-6; the D is unclear. The V and J ends lost 8 bases and 9 bases respectively, with 17 bases between them. The V gene's germline CDR1 is MDHEN and CDR2 SYDVKM. The CDR3 is 14 residues long. Here the CDR3 DNA reads TGTGCCAGCGGAAAGCCGAACCCTGGTTCACCCCTCCACTTT. This gives the protein CASGKPNPGSPLHF. Looking up the rest from reference TRBV28 and TRBJ1-6 gives the full variable domain: DVKVTQSSRYLVKRTGEKVFLECVQDMDHENMFWYRQDPGLGLRLIYFSYDVKMKEKGDIPEGYSVSREKKERFSLILESASTNQTSMYLCASGKPNPGSPLHFGNGTRLTVT.

Here the CDR3 DNA reads TGTGCCAGCAGCTTAGTTTCGGCAGGACAGACCCAGTACTTC. Its translation: CASSLVSAGQTQYF. V gene TRBV7-2 combines with J gene TRBJ2-5; no clear D gene. CDR3 size: 14 residues. Germline CDR1 reads SGHTA; CDR2 reads FQGNSA. V lost 1 base and J 6 bases, leaving 12 bases between the germline ends. The complete variable domain, with remaining parts taken from reference TRBV7-2 and TRBJ2-5, reads GAGVSQSPSNKVTEKGKDVELRCDPISGHTALYWYRQSLGQGLEFLIYFQGNSAPDKSGLPSDRFSAERTGGSVSTLTIQRTQQEDSAVYLCASSLVSAGQTQYFGPGTRLLVL.